This TCR beta chain was identified during a study of blood T cell repertoires in COVID-19. V was pared by 4 bases and J by 2 bases, with 5 bases of the junction left unmatched. Germline V gene lookup returns CDR1 MNHEY and CDR2 SMNVEV (reference sequence). The CDR3 length is 15 residues. Generated by immunoSEQ multiplex PCR, the TCRdb table keeps only in-frame clones and is missing some. This table has around 380,000 clones, 70% to 85% appearing once. The chain employs TRBV27 and TRBJ1-3; 7 nucleotides align to TRBD1. Sequenced material: peripheral blood. This TCR came from a human donor with acute or convalescent COVID-19. The donor label of this sample is uncertain. CDR3 sequence: CASSSNTGAGNTIYF. Here the CDR3 DNA reads TGTGCCAGCAGTTCAAATACAGGGGCTGGAAACACCATATATTTT.